The present T cell receptor (beta chain) was sequenced within a study of lymphopenia after photon versus proton radiotherapy. Deletions cut 1 base from V and 3 bases from J, with 13 bases between. This CDR3 is built from 16 residues. Germline V CDR1 and CDR2: SGHDN, FVKESK. The table came from immunoSEQ multiplex PCR; TCRdb's copy has only in-frame clones and leaves some out. The top ten clones hold roughly 6.6% of a sample with roughly 20,000 clones, about 89% of them seen once. Sequenced material: peripheral blood, taken from a patient treated with photon-based radiotherapy. This clonotype was obtained from a man aged 60 to 69 with pancreatic cancer. J is TRBJ1-3 and V is TRBV14; unclear D gene. The CDR3 DNA sequence: TGTGCCAGCAGCCAAGGAGGGTCAGTTCGTGGAAACACCATATATTTT. Encoded protein: CASSQGGSVRGNTIYF.